This T cell receptor (beta chain) was obtained from a study of graft-versus-host responses after intestinal transplantation. Looking at the study overall: All recipients got anti-thymocyte globulin induction, then tacrolimus and steroids for approximately 3 years. Overall study findings and caveats: Early post-transplant HvG declines tracked with peak circulating GvH clone levels.

A remark on this clone: Its target is unknown.

Germline V gene data show CDR1 as SGHRS and CDR2 as YFSETQ. CDR3 length equals 18 residues. Trimming removed 2 bases from V and 1 base from J; junction bases left unmatched: 11. Data came from immunoSEQ multiplex PCR; TCRdb stores just in-frame clones and leaves some out. The repertoire holds tens of thousands of clones, with approximately 92% as singletons. The chain uses TRBV5-1 and TRBJ2-3, with 9 bases aligning to TRBD2. The clonotype originates from a human donor who received an intestinal transplant. Sequences were derived from unstimulated CD8+ T cells sorted from spleen or lymph node cells, sampled before intestinal transplant. CDR3 in DNA: TGCGCCAGCAGCTTTTTCCTGAGTAGCGGGGGTCGCACAGATACGCAGTATTTT. This codes for CASSFFLSSGGRTDTQYF. Together with reference TRBV5-1 and TRBJ2-3, the CDR3 gives the full variable domain: KAGVTQTPRYLIKTRGQQVTLSCSPISGHRSVSWYQQTPGQGLQFLFEYFSETQRNKGNFPGRFSGRQFSNSRSEMNVSTLELGDSALYLCASSFFLSSGGRTDTQYFGPGTRLTVL.